This is a list of T cell receptor beta chains from one sample in a study of blood T cells in healthy people across ages. TCRdb called the 5' RACE reads again in MiXCR, with one record for every CDR3 protein. This sample has almost 1 million distinct CDR3 sequences, with just over 50% found just once. The material sequenced was blood. The receptor source for this set is a woman aged 60 to 75 in good health. Both conserved end residues are part of each CDR3. D genes are given only for firm matches. Only part of the rows carry a size: once, few, many, or a class if the clone is expanded.

>TRBJ2-3|TRBD2|.|TRBV7-2
TGTGCCAGCAGCTTAGTCACTAGCGGGACAGATACGCAGTATTTT
CASSLVTSGTDTQYF
>TRBJ2-7|.|.|TRBV6-5
TGTGCCAGCAGTTACATTACAGGGACCTCCGAGCAGTACTTC
CASSYITGTSEQYF
>TRBJ2-1|TRBD2|once|TRBV19
TGTGCCAGTAGTACAGCGGGAAGTGAGCAGTTCTTC
CASSTAGSEQFF
>TRBJ2-7|.|.|TRBV20-1
TGCAGTGCTAGAGGGGGAAGGGTGAAATCCTACGAGCAGTACTTC
CSARGGRVKSYEQYF
>TRBJ2-5|.|.|TRBV27
TGTGCCAGCAGTAACCATTTTAGAGAGACCCAGTACTTC
CASSNHFRETQYF
>TRBJ1-2|.|.|TRBV7-6
TGTGCCAGCAGCTTAGGGCAGGGAGGTGCCGCTGGCTACACCTTC
CASSLGQGGAAGYTF
>TRBJ1-4|.|.|TRBV4-1
TGCGCCAGCAGCCAAGATAAAGAAACAGGGACAGAAAAACTGTTTTTT
CASSQDKETGTEKLFF
>TRBJ2-7|TRBD1|.|TRBV28
TGTGCCAGCAACTGGGACAGGGGGCTCTACGAGCAGTACTTC
CASNWDRGLYEQYF
>TRBJ2-7|.|.|TRBV12-3/TRBV12-4
TGTGCCAGCAGCCGCGGGACAGAGGGTTACGAGCAGTACTTC
CASSRGTEGYEQYF
>TRBJ2-1|.|.|TRBV3-1
TGTGCCAGCAACCCCGGAAATGATGAGCAGTTCTTC
CASNPGNDEQFF
>TRBJ2-5|TRBD1|.|TRBV18
TGTGCCAGCGGGCGTAAGGGACAGGGGTACCAAGAGACCCAGTACTTC
CASGRKGQGYQETQYF
>TRBJ1-4|.|few|TRBV4-2
TGTGCCAGCAGCCAAGAAGGTGGAAAACTGTTTTTT
CASSQEGGKLFF
>TRBJ1-1|.|.|TRBV6-1
TGTGCCAGCAGTGAAGTTGTCCGCACTGAAGCTTTCTTT
CASSEVVRTEAFF
>TRBJ1-1|.|few|TRBV5-1
TGCGCCAGCAGGTTGGATCCGGGAAACACTGAAGCTTTCTTT
CASRLDPGNTEAFF
>TRBJ2-1|TRBD2|.|TRBV4-1
TGCGCCAGCAGCCAAGTTGTAGGGACTAGCGGGGGAAAGAATGAGCAGTTCTTC
CASSQVVGTSGGKNEQFF
>TRBJ2-7|.|few|TRBV28
TGTGCCAGCAGGCTCGGGGGACGTTACGAGCAGTACTTC
CASRLGGRYEQYF
>TRBJ2-1|.|.|TRBV3-1
TGTGCCAGCAGCCCCCCAGTGCTGGGATACAATGAGCAGTTCTTC
CASSPPVLGYNEQFF
>TRBJ2-7|TRBD2|.|TRBV5-6
TGTGCCAGCAGCATCGGGACTAGCGGAAGCTACGAGCAGTACTTC
CASSIGTSGSYEQYF
>TRBJ2-7|.|.|TRBV2
TGTGCCAGCGCCCCGGGACTTTACGAGCAGTACTTC
CASAPGLYEQYF
>TRBJ2-7|.|.|TRBV20-1
TGCAGTGCTAGACCCCGGGGTCCATTCTACGAGCAGTACTTC
CSARPRGPFYEQYF
>TRBJ1-2|TRBD1|few|TRBV20-1
TGCAGTGCTAACAGGGGATCCTATGGCTACACCTTC
CSANRGSYGYTF
>TRBJ1-1|.|.|TRBV6-1
TGTGCCAGCAGAGCGCAGGGGAATACTGAAGCTTTCTTT
CASRAQGNTEAFF
>TRBJ2-1|TRBD2|.|TRBV4-1
TGCGCCAGCAGCCAAGGACTAGCGGGAGTTCCCTACAATGAGCAGTTCTTC
CASSQGLAGVPYNEQFF
>TRBJ2-5|.|few|TRBV7-2
TGTGCCAGCAGCTCAGGGACGAGACCCCCAGAGACCCAGTACTTC
CASSSGTRPPETQYF
>TRBJ2-3|TRBD1|few|TRBV7-2
TGTGCCAGCACCCAGGACAGGTTCGCAGATACGCAGTATTTT
CASTQDRFADTQYF
>TRBJ2-7|.|.|TRBV4-1
TGCGCCAGCAGCCAACCCGGGATAGGAGACTACGAGCAGTACTTC
CASSQPGIGDYEQYF
>TRBJ2-1|.|.|TRBV20-1
TGCAGTGCTAGGAAGTCCCAAGAGACCCAGTTCTTC
CSARKSQETQFF
>TRBJ2-3|.|.|TRBV4-1
TGCGCCAGCAGCGACCTCCCAGCGATCGCAGATACGCAGTATTTT
CASSDLPAIADTQYF
>TRBJ2-1|TRBD2|.|TRBV27
TGTGCCAGCAGTTTTCTCGGGACTAGTGGGAATGAGCAGTTCTTC
CASSFLGTSGNEQFF
>TRBJ2-7|.|once|TRBV6-5
TGTGCCAGCAGTTACTCGACGCAAAGCTCCTACAATGAGCAGTACTTC
CASSYSTQSSYNEQYF
>TRBJ1-2|.|few|TRBV12-3/TRBV12-4
TGTGCCAGCCGACGAGGGGGTGGCTACACCTTC
CASRRGGGYTF
>TRBJ2-5|.|few|TRBV24-1
TGTGCCACCAGTGACCGACAACAGGCCCAAGAGACCCAGTACTTC
CATSDRQQAQETQYF
>TRBJ1-5|.|few|TRBV12-3/TRBV12-4
TGTGCCAGCAGTCCCCAGACGGCTAGGAGCAATCAGCCCCAGCATTTT
CASSPQTARSNQPQHF
>TRBJ2-7|.|.|TRBV3-1
TGTGCCAGCAGCCACGTGGGCTGGCCCTACGAGCAGTACTTC
CASSHVGWPYEQYF
>TRBJ2-1|TRBD2|.|TRBV3-1
TGTGCCAGCAGCCAACGACGGGAGGGCCAGGAAAAGTTCTTC
CASSQRREGQEKFF
>TRBJ1-4|.|.|TRBV9
TGTGCCAGCAGTCGTATTTGGGGTGAAAAACTGTTTTTT
CASSRIWGEKLFF
>TRBJ1-2|.|once|TRBV15
TGTGCCAGACACAGGGATGCTAACTATGGCTACACCTTC
CARHRDANYGYTF
>TRBJ2-3|.|few|TRBV6-5
TGTGCCAGCGCCAGAGGGGATACGCAGTATTTT
CASARGDTQYF
>TRBJ1-2|.|few|TRBV4-3
TGCGCCAGCAGCCAAGGGGCAACGGGACATCGCTTAGGCTACACCTTC
CASSQGATGHRLGYTF
>TRBJ2-5|.|.|TRBV27
TGTGCCAGCAGTTTGAGGGAGGATAAGACCCAGTACTTC
CASSLREDKTQYF
>TRBJ2-7|.|.|TRBV4-1
TGCGCCAGCAGCCCCCTCCGCCCGGGACTCAGCTCCTACGAGCAGTACTTC
CASSPLRPGLSSYEQYF
>TRBJ2-7|.|few|TRBV7-9
TGTGCCAGCAGCTTAGAAGCGGATGTGGACAGACAGTACTTC
CASSLEADVDRQYF
>TRBJ2-7|TRBD2|.|TRBV28
TGTGCCAGCAGTTCTGCGTCGACTAGCGGGATTTCGTTCGAGCAGTACTTC
CASSSASTSGISFEQYF
>TRBJ2-7|TRBD2|.|TRBV28
TGTGCCAGCAGTTTAGGGGGACTAGCGGGAGAACACTACGAGCAGTACTTC
CASSLGGLAGEHYEQYF
>TRBJ2-6|TRBD1|few|TRBV12-3/TRBV12-4
TGTGCCAGCAGGTCGACAGGGGCTGGGGCCAACGTCCTGACTTTC
CASRSTGAGANVLTF
>TRBJ2-5|.|.|TRBV4-1
TGCGCCAGCAGCCGAGACGGGCGGGCACAAGAGACCCAGTACTTC
CASSRDGRAQETQYF
>TRBJ1-6|TRBD1|.|TRBV12-3/TRBV12-4
TGTGCCAGCAGTGGGGGACAGGGGACCTATAATTCACCCCTCCACTTT
CASSGGQGTYNSPLHF
>TRBJ2-1|TRBD2|.|TRBV29-1
TGCAGCGTTGAGCTCGGAGGCGGGAGGGCCATGAATGAGCAGTTCTTC
CSVELGGGRAMNEQFF
>TRBJ2-7|TRBD2|.|TRBV4-2
TGTGCCAGCAGCCAGGATACCGGGACTAGATCCGACGAGCAGTACTTC
CASSQDTGTRSDEQYF
>TRBJ1-2|.|.|TRBV29-1
TGCAGCGTTGGAGGAATCCAACAATCCTATGGCTACACCTTC
CSVGGIQQSYGYTF
>TRBJ2-3|TRBD1|.|TRBV6-2/TRBV6-3
TGTGCCAGCAGTCAAGGACAGGTAACAGATACGCAGTATTTT
CASSQGQVTDTQYF
>TRBJ2-7|.|.|TRBV6-5
TGTGCCAGCCGACCGCGTACAGGGCGCTACGAGCAGTACTTC
CASRPRTGRYEQYF